Below, 6 T cell receptor beta chains from the same sample are listed, as sequenced in a study of cytomegalovirus exposure and HLA in healthy donors. Vbeta (60) and Jbeta (13) primers were used in the PCR. TCRdb's table, derived via immunoSEQ multiplex PCR, lists solely in-frame clones and lacks some. The table includes 85,000 to 100,000 clones, 79% detected once. Sequencing was carried out using PBMCs. The receptors shown here come from a male donor in good health and CMV-seropositive.

The chain employs TRBV9 and TRBJ1-2; 9 bases are a match to TRBD1. From germline, CDR1 is SGDLS and CDR2 YYNGEE. The CDR3 spans 12 residues. Trimming removed 2 bases from V and 7 bases from J; junction bases left unmatched: 0. As DNA, the CDR3 is TGTGCCAGCAGCGTGACAGGGGGTGGCTACACCTTC. Translated, it gives CASSVTGGGYTF.

V usage is TRBV2 and J usage is TRBJ1-5; 7 positions agree with TRBD1. The trim removed 3 bases at V and 6 bases at J, leaving 2 bases unmatched. CDR1 SNHLY and CDR2 FYNNEI come from the germline V gene. The CDR3 spans 13 residues. CDR3 loop: CASSDDRAQPQHF. The CDR3 coding sequence is TGTGCCAGCAGTGACGACAGGGCTCAGCCCCAGCATTTT.

This clone was found a few times. The chain joins TRBV5-5 to TRBJ1-5; 8 positions match TRBD1. Germline V lookup: CDR1 SGHKS, CDR2 YYEKEE (reference sequence). V shed 2 bases, J shed 5 bases, and the junction held 3 bases outside the gene matches. The CDR3 sequence is 14 residues long. CDR3 DNA sequence: TGTGCCAGCAGCTTTACAGGGGGGGATCAGCCCCAGCATTTT. It is translated as CASSFTGGDQPQHF.

Written as DNA, the CDR3 is TGTGCCAGCAGCGCGGTCGGGGGAGCTGAGGGGGAGCAGTACTTC. Protein sequence: CASSAVGGAEGEQYF. The chain is built from TRBV5-4 and TRBJ2-7, with D tentatively TRBD2 (6 bases). The CDR3 runs 15 residues. CDR1 SGHNT and CDR2 YYREEE come from the germline V gene (reference sequence). Trimming removed 4 bases at V and 7 bases at J, with 21 bases between.

The chain is built from TRBV27 and TRBJ1-2; the D gene is possibly TRBD1 (6 bases). The germline V gene has CDR1 MNHEY and CDR2 SMNVEV (reference sequence). V gave up 3 bases and J gave up 6 bases, with 11 bases separating them. CDR3 length: 13 amino acids. DNA for the CDR3: TGTGCCAGCAGTTTCCACAGGGACGATGGCTACACCTTC. This codes for CASSFHRDDGYTF.

The chain combines TRBV6-5 with TRBJ1-6; 9 nucleotides line up with TRBD1. The V segment lost 0 bases and the J segment 9 bases; nucleotides outside the gene matches: 3. The CDR3 covers 15 residues. CDR1 MNHEY and CDR2 SVGAGI come from the germline V gene. In DNA form, the CDR3 reads TGTGCCAGCAGTTACTCGGGACAGGGACGTTCACCCCTCCACTTT. Its protein product is CASSYSGQGRSPLHF.